These 6 T cell receptor beta chains came from one sample sequenced in a study of beta chain features in type 1 diabetes. Study-wide findings and caveats: All four CD4+ subsets of Type 1 diabetes patients contained TCRB CDR3s that were moderately but significantly shorter.

These TCRs are of unknown antigen specificity. Sequenced material consisted of expressed TCRB transcripts (all of the isolated RNA was reverse transcribed). Repertoires were generated with immunoSEQ multiplex PCR, while TCRdb's copy carries only in-frame clones and drops some. The sample shows a few hundred thousand clones, about a fifth of them seen only once. Material for sequencing was naive CD4+ T cells from blood. The receptors shown here come from a woman in her thirties or forties with type 1 diabetes.

V gene TRBV28 combines with J gene TRBJ2-7; 8 nucleotides agree with TRBD1. The CDR3 consists of 14 residues. J lost 5 bases, V lost 2 bases, and 5 bases had no gene match. Germline V gene sequence: CDR1 MDHEN, CDR2 SYDVKM. The CDR3 here is CASSLPGGLNEQYF. The CDR3 nucleotides are TGTGCCAGCAGTTTACCAGGGGGCCTGAACGAGCAGTACTTC.

There are a few counts of this clone. This chain's CDR3 is CATSRGRFLLAGGNEQFF. The CDR3 DNA reads TGTGCCACCAGCAGAGGAAGGTTCCTGCTAGCGGGGGGTAATGAGCAGTTCTTC. The chain couples TRBV15 to TRBJ2-1; 11 positions agree with TRBD2. The CDR3 is made up of 18 amino acids. The V segment lost 1 base and the J segment 7 bases; nucleotides outside the gene matches: 12. Germline lookup yields CDR1 LNHNV and CDR2 YYDKDF (reference sequence).

The chain is built from TRBV28 and TRBJ2-7, with D possibly being TRBD1 (7 bases). Trimming left V 6 bases short and J 3 bases short, with 12 bases between. This CDR3 has 13 residues. Germline V gives CDR1 MDHEN, CDR2 SYDVKM. CDR3 nucleotide sequence: TGTGCCAGCAGACCAGGGGGGCTCTACGAGCAGTACTTC. This encodes CASRPGGLYEQYF.

In this sample, this clone turned up a few times. The chain recombines TRBV29-1 with TRBJ2-7, with D perhaps TRBD1 (6 bases). Germline values: CDR1 SQVTM, CDR2 ANQGSEA. CDR3 length equals 14 residues. Trimming shortened V by 5 bases and J by 3 bases, and 17 bases separated the two germline ends. The CDR3 DNA reads TGCAGCGTTTCCCATGACAGGAAGGTCTACGAGCAGTACTTC. Translation: CSVSHDRKVYEQYF.

In its sample, this clone was seen once. For the CDR3, the DNA is TGTGCCAGCTCCTCGGGGACAGGGGACGAGCAGTACTTC. Translating gives CASSSGTGDEQYF. This chain links TRBV18 with TRBJ2-7; 10 positions match TRBD1. This CDR3 has 13 amino acids. Germline CDR1 and CDR2: KGHSH and LQKENI. Trimming cost V 6 bases and J 5 bases; bases outside gene matches: 4. The entire variable domain, with the rest obtained from reference TRBV18 and TRBJ2-7, is as follows: NAGVMQNPRHLVRRRGQEARLRCSPMKGHSHVYWYRQLPEEGLKFMVYLQKENIIDESGMPKERFSAEFPKEGPSILRIQQVVRGDSAAYFCASSSGTGDEQYFGPGTRLTVT.

The genes are TRBV6-5 and TRBJ2-1; D not certain. Deletions cut 2 bases from V and 6 bases from J, with 5 bases between. The germline CDR1 and CDR2 sequences are MNHEY and SVGAGI. The CDR3 spans 12 residues. The CDR3 coding sequence is TGTGCCAGCAGTTACAGAGGCAATGAGCAGTTCTTC. As protein: CASSYRGNEQFF.